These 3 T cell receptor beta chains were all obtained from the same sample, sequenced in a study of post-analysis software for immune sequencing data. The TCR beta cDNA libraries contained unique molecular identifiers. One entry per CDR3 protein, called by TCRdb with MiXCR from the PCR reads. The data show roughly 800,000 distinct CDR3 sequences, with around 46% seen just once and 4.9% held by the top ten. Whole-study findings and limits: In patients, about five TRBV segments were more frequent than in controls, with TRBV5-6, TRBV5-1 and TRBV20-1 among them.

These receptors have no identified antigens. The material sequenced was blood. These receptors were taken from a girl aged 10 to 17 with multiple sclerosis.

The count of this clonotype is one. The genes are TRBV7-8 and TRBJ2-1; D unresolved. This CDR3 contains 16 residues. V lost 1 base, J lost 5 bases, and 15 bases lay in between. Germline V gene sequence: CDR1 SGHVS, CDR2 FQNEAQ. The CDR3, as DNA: TGTGCCAGCAGCTTAGGCAGCCTGTCAAGAAACAATGAGCAGTTCTTC. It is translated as CASSLGSLSRNNEQFF.

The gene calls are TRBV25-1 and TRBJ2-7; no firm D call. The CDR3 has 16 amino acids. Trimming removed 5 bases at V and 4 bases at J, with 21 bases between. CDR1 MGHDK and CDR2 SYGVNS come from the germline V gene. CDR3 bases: TGTGCCAGCAGTCCCCGTGGGATGGAGACTCTGTACGAGCAGTACTTC. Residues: CASSPRGMETLYEQYF.

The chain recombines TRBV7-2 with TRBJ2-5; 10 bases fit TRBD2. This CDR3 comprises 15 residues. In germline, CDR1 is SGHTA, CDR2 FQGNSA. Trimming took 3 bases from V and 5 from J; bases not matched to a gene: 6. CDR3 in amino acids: CASSFEGLASETQYF. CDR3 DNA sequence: TGTGCCAGCAGCTTCGAGGGACTAGCGTCGGAGACCCAGTACTTC.